Below, 16 T cell receptor beta chains from the same sample are listed, as sequenced in a study of tumor and adjacent non-tumor tissue in lung cancer (dated by TCRdb to between 2017 and 2018). RNA was isolated from bulk, unsorted tissue, and RNA quality was assessed with a NanoDrop ND-1000 and an Agilent 2100. The normal lung samples consisted of distant non-tumor tissue collected more than 3 cm from the tumor edge. Library method: multiplex PCR. Sequencing was carried out with an Illumina HiSeq 2500. TCRbeta libraries were constructed through three rounds of nested PCR with primers (Table S4) according to protocols modified from ARM-PCR. The raw public reads went through TCRdb reprocessing: fastp at Q25, MiXCR clone calling, in-frame beta chains kept. Each CDR3 protein gets just one entry, which takes the most common genes and DNA from the rows behind it. The sample table holds roughly 48,000 distinct CDR3 sequences, of which around 60% were seen once. The leading ten clones occupy roughly 30% of the sample.

The sequenced sample was distant non-tumor lung tissue. Receptors originate from a woman in her seventies with non-small cell lung cancer.

By its share, this clonotype is medium-sized. The chain has TRBV28 and TRBJ1-4; possible D gene TRBD1, 5 bases. CDR1 is MDHEN and CDR2 is SYDVKM in the germline V gene. The ends were cut back, 8 bases at V and 5 bases at J, with 18 bases in the middle. The CDR3 has 15 residues. The CDR3 DNA sequence: TGTGCCAGCTTTCATCAGGGAGACCCGAATGAAAAACTGTTTTTT. Protein product: CASFHQGDPNEKLFF.

Only a few counts were recorded for this clonotype. One base away lies a much larger clone, so this may be a sequencing read error. The chain is built from TRBV5-1 and TRBJ2-5; D is uncertain. V was cut by 6 bases and J by 5 bases, with 14 bases left in between. This CDR3 spans 13 amino acids. Looked up from germline, CDR1 is SGHRS and CDR2 is YFSETQ. CDR3 loop: CASNFWSGETQYF. CDR3 sequence (DNA): TGCGCCAGCAACTTTTGGTCTGGGGAGACCCAGTACTTC.

Ten or more counts support this clonotype. V gene TRBV6-2 or TRBV6-3 combines with J gene TRBJ1-2; 7 nucleotides align to TRBD1. V dropped 7 bases and J dropped 0; count of bases not matched to a gene: 8. Germline V gene lookup returns CDR1 MNHEY and CDR2 SVGEGT. The CDR3 runs to 15 residues. The CDR3 DNA reads as TGTGCCAGCACCGTAGACAGGGTTACTAACTATGGCTACACCTTC. Amino acids: CASTVDRVTNYGYTF.

Comment on this clonotype: Lacking the conserved final phenylalanine or tryptophan, this CDR3 likely reflects a read error. The genes are TRBV29-1 and TRBJ2-7; 8 bases line up with TRBD2. Per the germline V gene, CDR1 is SQVTM and CDR2 is ANQGSEA. CDR3 size: 16 residues. V lost 7 bases and J lost 2; bases outside the gene matches: 16. CDR3 sequence (DNA): TGCAGCGCAAAGAGGTTGCGGGAGGACAGCCCCTACGAGCAGTACTTG. Protein product: CSAKRLREDSPYEQYL.

This clonotype was detected ten times or more. The chain links TRBV7-9 to TRBJ2-1, with 10 nucleotides matching TRBD2. Trimming at V came to 2 bases and at J to 8 bases, leaving 3 bases not matched to a gene. The CDR3 length is 14 residues. Germline-derived CDR1 and CDR2 are SEHNR and FQNEAQ (reference sequence). CDR3 sequence: CASSLSGRAYEQFF. The CDR3 nucleotides are TGTGCCAGCAGCTTAAGCGGGAGGGCCTATGAGCAGTTCTTC.

This clonotype was observed a few times. J is TRBJ2-7 and V is TRBV1. TRBV1 is noted as a pseudogene. The CDR3 is 17 amino acids. DNA of the CDR3: TGCACCAGCAGCCAAGATAGTAAAGGACGGGGCGCCTACGAGCAGTACTTC. Translated: CTSSQDSKGRGAYEQYF.

A remark on this clonotype: Relative to the germline gene, one junction end is altered; a read error may explain this. The chain carries TRBV6-2 or TRBV6-3 and TRBJ2-3, with no clear D. The germline CDR1 and CDR2 sequences are MNHEY and SVGEGT. The CDR3 is 13 residues long. The chain's CDR3 is CTSSLDSTDTQYF. The CDR3 region has the DNA TGTACCAGCAGTCTGGACAGCACAGATACGCAGTATTTT.

In the case of this clonotype: A junction boundary mismatches the germline segment, possibly from a read error. The chain uses TRBV28 and TRBJ2-1, with D possibly matching TRBD1 (6 bases). The CDR3 has 16 amino acids. Germline CDR1 and CDR2: MDHEN and SYDVKM. CDR3 in amino acids: CANSLSGGRLKNEHFF. DNA for the CDR3: TGTGCCAACAGTTTAAGTGGGGGCCGGCTTAAGAATGAGCATTTCTTC.

Only a few counts were recorded for this clonotype. A much more abundant neighbour one base away suggests this may be a read error. The chain carries TRBV5-8 and TRBJ2-7; a weak D match, TRBD2 (6 bases). The CDR3 has 13 residues. Germline CDR1 is SGHTS and CDR2 is YDEGEE. CDR3 nucleotide sequence: TGTGCCAGCAGCTCTTCGGGACTCTACGAGCAGCACTTC. Amino acids: CASSSSGLYEQHF. Using reference TRBV5-8 and TRBJ2-7 for the parts outside the CDR3, the full variable domain is EAGVTQSPTHLIKTRGQQATLRCSPISGHTSVYWYQQALGLGLQFLLWYDEGEERNRGNFPPRFSGRQFPNYSSELNVNALELEDSALYLCASSSSGLYEQHFGPGTRLTVT.

This clonotype was picked up many times. The chain employs TRBV5-6 and TRBJ2-6, with D uncertain. Germline lookup yields CDR1 SGHDT and CDR2 YYEEEE. Trimming took 0 bases from V and 0 from J, leaving 4 bases between them. This CDR3 comprises 15 residues. The CDR3 sequence is CASSLGRSGANVLTF. Here the CDR3 DNA reads TGTGCCAGCAGCTTGGGGCGCTCTGGGGCCAACGTCCTGACTTTC.

The chain carries TRBV10-3 and TRBJ2-3, with D perhaps TRBD1 (5 bases). The CDR3 extends over 14 amino acids. V was trimmed by 11 bases and J by 7 bases, leaving 22 bases between them. Germline loops: CDR1 ENHRY, CDR2 SYGVKD. CDR3 loop: CAVKKGVGPYTQYF. The CDR3 DNA is TGTGCCGTCAAGAAAGGGGTAGGGCCATATACGCAGTATTTT.

With respect to this clonotype: An end of the junction does not agree with germline; a read error may underlie this. This chain's CDR3 is CVSSPRRAGTNLLTF. The CDR3 DNA reads as TGTGTCAGCAGCCCAAGGAGGGCGGGGACCAACCTCCTGACTTTC. The rearrangement uses TRBV14 and TRBJ2-6; weak D call: TRBD2 (6 bases). The CDR3 length is 15 residues. Per the germline V gene, CDR1 is SGHDN and CDR2 is FVKESK. Based on the CDR3 plus reference TRBV14 and TRBJ2-6, the full variable domain is EAGVTQFPSHSVIEKGQTVTLRCDPISGHDNLYWYRRVMGKEIKFLLHFVKESKQDESGMPNNRFLAERTGGTYSTLKVQPAELEDSGVYFCVSSPRRAGTNLLTFGAGSRLTVL.

Turning to this clonotype: The CDR3 does not close with the conserved phenylalanine or tryptophan, likely indicating a read error. The DNA of the CDR3 is TGCGCCAGCAGCTCGTCTCAGACCTATAGCAATCAGCCTCAGCATCTT. Translated, it gives CASSSSQTYSNQPQHL. This chain joins TRBV4-1 and TRBJ1-5, with D uncertain. Germline V lookup: CDR1 MGHRA, CDR2 YSYEKL. The CDR3 length is 16 residues.

The V and J genes are TRBV2 and TRBJ2-1; 8 bases map to TRBD2. This CDR3 contains 15 residues. From germline, CDR1 is SNHLY and CDR2 FYNNEI. The ends lost 5 bases at V and 8 bases at J; junction bases unmatched: 11. The CDR3 DNA sequence: TGTGCCAGCAGTTTAGCGGGAACATATGGGGATGAGCAGTTCTTC. This sequence encodes CASSLAGTYGDEQFF.

As regards this clonotype: Just one base apart from a much larger clone, this may be a read error. The V and J genes are TRBV28 and TRBJ2-7, with D possibly matching TRBD2 (7 bases). The J call is in doubt because the DNA end fits TRBJ2-1 better. This CDR3 is 16 amino acids long. CDR1 is MDHEN, CDR2 SYDVKM, per germline. CDR3: CASSLRGGLFSYEQFF. CDR3 DNA: TGTGCCAGCAGTTTAAGGGGGGGTTTGTTTTCCTACGAGCAGTTCTTC.

In regard to this clonotype: Being one base from a much bigger clone, this may be a read error. Because it lacks the conserved phenylalanine or tryptophan at the end, this CDR3 is likely a read error. V is TRBV29-1 and J is TRBJ2-1; D perhaps matches TRBD2 (6 bases). Trimming pared 0 bases from V and 5 bases from J, leaving 14 bases between. Germline assignment: CDR1 SQVTM and CDR2 ANQGSEA. The CDR3 has 15 amino acids. The CDR3 loop is CSVEDRLGGHNEQFV. As DNA, the CDR3 is TGCAGCGTTGAAGACCGACTAGGAGGGCACAATGAGCAGTTCGTC.